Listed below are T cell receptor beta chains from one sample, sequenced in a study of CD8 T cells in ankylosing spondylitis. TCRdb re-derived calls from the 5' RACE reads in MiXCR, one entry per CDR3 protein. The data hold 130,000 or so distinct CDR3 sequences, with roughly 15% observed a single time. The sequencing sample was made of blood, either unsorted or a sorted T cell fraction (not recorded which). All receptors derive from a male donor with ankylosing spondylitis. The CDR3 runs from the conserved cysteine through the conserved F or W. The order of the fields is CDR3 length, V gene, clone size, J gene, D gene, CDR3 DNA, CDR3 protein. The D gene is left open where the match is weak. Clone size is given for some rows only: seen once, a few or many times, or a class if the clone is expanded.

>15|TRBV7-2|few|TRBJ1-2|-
TGTGCCAGCAGCTTAGGGCAGGGTTTAGGCTATGGCTACACCTTC
CASSLGQGLGYGYTF
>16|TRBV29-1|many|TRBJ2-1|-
TGCAGCGTTGATTCGGCGAGGGGAAGCTCCTACAATGAGCAGTTCTTC
CSVDSARGSSYNEQFF
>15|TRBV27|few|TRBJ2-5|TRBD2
TGTGCCAGCAGTTTTGGGACTAAAAGACAAGAGACCCAGTACTTC
CASSFGTKRQETQYF
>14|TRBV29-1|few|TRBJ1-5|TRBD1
TGCAGCGTTGCCGGCACAGGGGGGGCGCAGCCCCAGCATTTT
CSVAGTGGAQPQHF
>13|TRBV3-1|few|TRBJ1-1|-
TGTGCCAGCAGCCAAGCTATTAACACTGAAGCTTTCTTT
CASSQAINTEAFF
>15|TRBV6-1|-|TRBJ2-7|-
TGTGCCAGCAGCCCGGGGCCGAAACTGGTCTACGAGCAGTACTTC
CASSPGPKLVYEQYF
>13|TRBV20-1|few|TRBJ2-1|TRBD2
TGCAGTGCAAGACTAGCGGGAGACAATGAGCAGTTCTTC
CSARLAGDNEQFF
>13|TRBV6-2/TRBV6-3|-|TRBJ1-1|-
TGTGCCAGCAGGGCAGGGGTCGGAACTGAAGCTTTCTTT
CASRAGVGTEAFF
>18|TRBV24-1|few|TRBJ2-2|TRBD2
TGTGCCACCAGTGATTTGTGGACTAGCGGGTTTGGCACCGGGGAGCTGTTTTTT
CATSDLWTSGFGTGELFF
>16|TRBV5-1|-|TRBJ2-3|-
TGCGCCAGCAGCTCCGGGACTACCTTAGCAGGGGTTACGCAGTATTTT
CASSSGTTLAGVTQYF
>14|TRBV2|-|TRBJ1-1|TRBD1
TGTGCCAGCAGTGAGGCGACAGGGCTCTTTGACGCTTTCTTT
CASSEATGLFDAFF
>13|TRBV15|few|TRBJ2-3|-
TGTGCCACCAGCAGGCCCCCGCCGGATACGCAGTATTTT
CATSRPPPDTQYF
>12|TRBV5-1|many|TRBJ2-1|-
TGTGCCAGCAGTTTACTCGGCAATGAGCAGTTCTTC
CASSLLGNEQFF
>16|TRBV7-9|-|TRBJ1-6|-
TGTGCCAGCAGTCGACCCCGGGGTAATAATAATTCACCCCTCCACTTT
CASSRPRGNNNSPLHF
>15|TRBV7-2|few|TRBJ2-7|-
TGTGCCAGCAGCAATGAGCGGGACAGTAGAATCGAGCAGTACTTC
CASSNERDSRIEQYF
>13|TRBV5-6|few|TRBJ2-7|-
TGTGCCAGCAGCTTGAACAGTCCCTACGAGCAGTACTTC
CASSLNSPYEQYF
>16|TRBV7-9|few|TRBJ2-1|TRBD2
TGTGCCAGCAGCTTACCTAGCGGGAGCTCCTACAATGAGCAGTTCTTC
CASSLPSGSSYNEQFF
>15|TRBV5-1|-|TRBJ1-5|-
TGCGCCAGCAGCTTGTTGGGGAATAGCAATCAGCCCCAGCATTTT
CASSLLGNSNQPQHF
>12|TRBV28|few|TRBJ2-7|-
TGTGCCAGCAGTTTGCCAGGGATCGAGCAGTACTTC
CASSLPGIEQYF
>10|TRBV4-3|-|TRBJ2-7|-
TGCGTCACAGGGAGGAAAGAGCAGTACTTC
CVTGRKEQYF
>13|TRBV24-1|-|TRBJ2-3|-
TGTGCCACCAGGCCAGAGAGCACAGATACGCAGTATTTT
CATRPESTDTQYF
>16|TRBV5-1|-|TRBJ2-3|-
TGCGCCAGCAGCTCCCCCAGGGAAGGGAGGACAGATACGCAGTATTTT
CASSSPREGRTDTQYF
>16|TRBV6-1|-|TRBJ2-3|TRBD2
TGTGCCAGCAGTGAACGGCCGGGACTAGCAACAGATACGCAGTATTTT
CASSERPGLATDTQYF
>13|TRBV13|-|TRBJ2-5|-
TGTGCCAGCAGTTTCCCGGGAAAAGAGACCCAGTACTTC
CASSFPGKETQYF
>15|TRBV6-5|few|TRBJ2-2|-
TGTGCCAGCAGTTACTCGTACCAGAACACCGGGGAGCTGTTTTTT
CASSYSYQNTGELFF
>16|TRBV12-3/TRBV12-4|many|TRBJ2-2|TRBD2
TGTGCCAGCAGTACTAGCGGGAGCCCTAATGTCGGGGAGCTGTTTTTT
CASSTSGSPNVGELFF
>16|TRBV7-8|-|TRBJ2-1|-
TGTGCCAGCAGCGTCACAGGACCCAGCTCCTACAATGAGCAGTTCTTC
CASSVTGPSSYNEQFF
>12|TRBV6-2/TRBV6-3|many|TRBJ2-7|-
TGTGCCAGCACCGGGAACCCCTACGAGCAGTACTTC
CASTGNPYEQYF
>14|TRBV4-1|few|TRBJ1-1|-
TGCGCCAGCAGCCAAGGCCAGAGGAACACTGAAGCTTTCTTT
CASSQGQRNTEAFF
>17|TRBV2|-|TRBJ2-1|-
TGTGCCAGCAGCCCACGGGTAGCTTATAGCTCCTACAATGAGCAGTTCTTC
CASSPRVAYSSYNEQFF